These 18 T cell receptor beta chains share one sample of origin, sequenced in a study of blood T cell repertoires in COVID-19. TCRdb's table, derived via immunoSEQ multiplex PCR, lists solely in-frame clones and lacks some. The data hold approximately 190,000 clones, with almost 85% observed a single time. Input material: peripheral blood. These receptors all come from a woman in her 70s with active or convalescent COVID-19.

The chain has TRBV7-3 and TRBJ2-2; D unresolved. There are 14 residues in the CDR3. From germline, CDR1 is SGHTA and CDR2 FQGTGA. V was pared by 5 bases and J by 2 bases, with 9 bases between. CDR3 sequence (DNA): TGTGCCAGCAGCGCCAACTCAAACACCGGGGAGCTGTTTTTT. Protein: CASSANSNTGELFF.

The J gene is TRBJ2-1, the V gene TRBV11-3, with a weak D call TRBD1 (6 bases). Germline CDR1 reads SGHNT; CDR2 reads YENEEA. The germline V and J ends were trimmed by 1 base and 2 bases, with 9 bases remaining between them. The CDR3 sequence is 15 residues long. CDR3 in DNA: TGTGCCAGCAGCTTAGGTGGGGGCACCTACAATGAGCAGTTCTTC. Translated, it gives CASSLGGGTYNEQFF.

CDR3 coding DNA: TGTGCCAGTAGTTCGGGACTAGCGGATTACAATGAGCAGTTCTTC. This codes for CASSSGLADYNEQFF. This chain links TRBV19 with TRBJ2-1, with 11 bases that match TRBD2. V gave up 5 bases and J gave up 4 bases; unmatched junction bases: 4. The CDR3 sequence is 15 residues long. Germline CDR1 is LNHDA and CDR2 is SQIVND (reference sequence).

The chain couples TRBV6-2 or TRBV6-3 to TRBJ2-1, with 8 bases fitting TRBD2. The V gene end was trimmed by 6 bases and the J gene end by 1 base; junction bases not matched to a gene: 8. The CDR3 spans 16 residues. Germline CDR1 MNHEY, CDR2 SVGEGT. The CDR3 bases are TGTGCCAGCAGCACACCGGGCGGGAGGTCCTACAATGAGCAGTTCTTC. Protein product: CASSTPGGRSYNEQFF.

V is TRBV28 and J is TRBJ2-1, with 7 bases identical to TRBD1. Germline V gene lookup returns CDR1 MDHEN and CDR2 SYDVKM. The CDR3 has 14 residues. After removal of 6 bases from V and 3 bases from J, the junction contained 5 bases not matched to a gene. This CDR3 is CASRLRGYYNEQFF. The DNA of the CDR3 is TGTGCCAGCAGGCTCAGGGGGTACTACAATGAGCAGTTCTTC.

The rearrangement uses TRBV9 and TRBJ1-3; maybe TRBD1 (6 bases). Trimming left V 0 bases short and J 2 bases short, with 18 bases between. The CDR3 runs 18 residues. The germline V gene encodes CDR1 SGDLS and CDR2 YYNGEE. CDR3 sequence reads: CASSVVDRGWGTGNTIYF. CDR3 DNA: TGTGCCAGCAGCGTAGTGGACAGAGGCTGGGGGACTGGAAACACCATATATTTT.

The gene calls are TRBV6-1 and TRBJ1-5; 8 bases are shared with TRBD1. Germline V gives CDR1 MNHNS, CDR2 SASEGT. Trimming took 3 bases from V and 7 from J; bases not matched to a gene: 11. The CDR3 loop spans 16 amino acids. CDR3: CASSDSVQGARQPQHF. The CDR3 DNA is TGTGCCAGCAGTGATTCAGTCCAGGGGGCAAGGCAGCCCCAGCATTTT.

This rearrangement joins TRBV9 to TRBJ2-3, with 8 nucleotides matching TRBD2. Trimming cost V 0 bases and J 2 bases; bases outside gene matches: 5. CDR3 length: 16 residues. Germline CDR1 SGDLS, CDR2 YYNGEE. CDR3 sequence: CASSVVIAGPTDTQYF. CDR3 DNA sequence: TGTGCCAGCAGCGTAGTCATAGCGGGGCCCACAGATACGCAGTATTTT.

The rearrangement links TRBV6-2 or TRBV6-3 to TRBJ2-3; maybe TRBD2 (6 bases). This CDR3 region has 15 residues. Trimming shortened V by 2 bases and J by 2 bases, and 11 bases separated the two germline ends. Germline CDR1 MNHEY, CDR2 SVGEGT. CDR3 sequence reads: CASSYGGLITDTQYF. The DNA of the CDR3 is TGTGCCAGCAGTTACGGGGGACTCATCACAGATACGCAGTATTTT.

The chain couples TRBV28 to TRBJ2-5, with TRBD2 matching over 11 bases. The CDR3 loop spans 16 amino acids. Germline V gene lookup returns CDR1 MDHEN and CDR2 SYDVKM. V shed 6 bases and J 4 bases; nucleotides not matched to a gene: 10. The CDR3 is CASSFSGRAAGETQYF. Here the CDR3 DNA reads TGTGCCAGCAGCTTTAGCGGGAGGGCTGCAGGAGAGACCCAGTACTTC.

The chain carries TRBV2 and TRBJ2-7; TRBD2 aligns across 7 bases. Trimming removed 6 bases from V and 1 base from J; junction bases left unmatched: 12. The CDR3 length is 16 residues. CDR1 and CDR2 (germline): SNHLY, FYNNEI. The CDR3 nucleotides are TGTGCCAGCAGGGACCTGGGTGGGAGGGCGTCCTACGAGCAGTACTTC. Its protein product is CASRDLGGRASYEQYF.

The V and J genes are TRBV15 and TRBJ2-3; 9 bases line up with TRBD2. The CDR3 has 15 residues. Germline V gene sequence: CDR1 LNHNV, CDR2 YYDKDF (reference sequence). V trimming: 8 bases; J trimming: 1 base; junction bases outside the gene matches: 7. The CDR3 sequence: CATGRGGLRTDTQYF. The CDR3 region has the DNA TGTGCCACCGGGCGGGGGGGACTACGCACAGATACGCAGTATTTT.

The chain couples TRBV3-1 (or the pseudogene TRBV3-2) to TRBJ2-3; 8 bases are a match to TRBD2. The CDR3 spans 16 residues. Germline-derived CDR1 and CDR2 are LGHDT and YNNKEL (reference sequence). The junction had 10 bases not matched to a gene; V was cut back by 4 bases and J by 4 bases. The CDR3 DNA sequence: TGTGCCAGCAGCCCGCGGGGACTAGGGGGGGCAGATACGCAGTATTTT. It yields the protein CASSPRGLGGADTQYF.

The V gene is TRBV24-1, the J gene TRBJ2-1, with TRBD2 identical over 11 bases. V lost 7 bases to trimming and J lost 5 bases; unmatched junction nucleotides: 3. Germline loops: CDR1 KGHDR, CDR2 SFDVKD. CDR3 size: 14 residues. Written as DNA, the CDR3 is TGTGCCACCAGCGGACTAGCGGGTGACAATGAGCAGTTCTTC. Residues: CATSGLAGDNEQFF.

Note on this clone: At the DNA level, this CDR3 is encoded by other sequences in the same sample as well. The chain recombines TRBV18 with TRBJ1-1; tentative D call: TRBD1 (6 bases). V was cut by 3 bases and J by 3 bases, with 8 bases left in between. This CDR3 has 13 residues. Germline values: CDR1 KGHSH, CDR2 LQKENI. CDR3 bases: TGTGCCAGCTCACCCCGACAGGACACTGAAGCTTTCTTT. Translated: CASSPRQDTEAFF. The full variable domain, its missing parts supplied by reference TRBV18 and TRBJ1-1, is NAGVMQNPRHLVRRRGQEARLRCSPMKGHSHVYWYRQLPEEGLKFMVYLQKENIIDESGMPKERFSAEFPKEGPSILRIQQVVRGDSAAYFCASSPRQDTEAFFGQGTRLTVV.

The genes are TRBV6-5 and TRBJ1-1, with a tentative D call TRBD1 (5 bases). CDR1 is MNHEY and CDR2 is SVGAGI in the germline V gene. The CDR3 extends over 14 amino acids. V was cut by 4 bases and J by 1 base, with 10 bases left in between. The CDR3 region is CASSSRAGNTEAFF. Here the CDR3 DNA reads TGTGCCAGCAGTTCCAGGGCCGGGAACACTGAAGCTTTCTTT.

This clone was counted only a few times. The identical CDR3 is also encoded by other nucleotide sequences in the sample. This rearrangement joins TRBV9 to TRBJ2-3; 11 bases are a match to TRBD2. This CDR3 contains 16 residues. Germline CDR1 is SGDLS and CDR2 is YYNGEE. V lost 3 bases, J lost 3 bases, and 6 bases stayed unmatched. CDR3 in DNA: TGTGCCAGCAGCGCCTTAGCGGGAGGGAGTACAGATACGCAGTATTTT. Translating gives CASSALAGGSTDTQYF.

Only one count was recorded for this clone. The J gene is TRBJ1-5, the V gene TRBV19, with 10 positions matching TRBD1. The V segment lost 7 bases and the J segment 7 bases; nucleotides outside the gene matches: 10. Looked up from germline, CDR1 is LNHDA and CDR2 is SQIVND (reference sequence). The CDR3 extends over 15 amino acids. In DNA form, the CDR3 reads TGTGCCAGTACCCCCCTCGACAGGGGGCAACAGCCCCAGCATTTT. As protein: CASTPLDRGQQPQHF.